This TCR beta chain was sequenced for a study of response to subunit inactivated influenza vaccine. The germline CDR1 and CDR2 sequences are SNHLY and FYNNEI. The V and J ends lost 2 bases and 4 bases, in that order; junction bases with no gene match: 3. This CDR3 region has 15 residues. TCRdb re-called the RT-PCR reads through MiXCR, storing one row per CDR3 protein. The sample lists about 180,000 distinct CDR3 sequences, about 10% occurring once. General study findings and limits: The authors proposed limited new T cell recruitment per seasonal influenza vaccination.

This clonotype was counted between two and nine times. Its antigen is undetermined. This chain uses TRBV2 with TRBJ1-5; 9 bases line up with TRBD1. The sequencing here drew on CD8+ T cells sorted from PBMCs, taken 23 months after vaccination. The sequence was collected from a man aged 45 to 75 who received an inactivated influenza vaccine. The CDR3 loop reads CASSEPGTGNQPQHF. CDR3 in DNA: TGTGCCAGCAGTGAACCCGGGACAGGGAATCAGCCCCAGCATTTT.